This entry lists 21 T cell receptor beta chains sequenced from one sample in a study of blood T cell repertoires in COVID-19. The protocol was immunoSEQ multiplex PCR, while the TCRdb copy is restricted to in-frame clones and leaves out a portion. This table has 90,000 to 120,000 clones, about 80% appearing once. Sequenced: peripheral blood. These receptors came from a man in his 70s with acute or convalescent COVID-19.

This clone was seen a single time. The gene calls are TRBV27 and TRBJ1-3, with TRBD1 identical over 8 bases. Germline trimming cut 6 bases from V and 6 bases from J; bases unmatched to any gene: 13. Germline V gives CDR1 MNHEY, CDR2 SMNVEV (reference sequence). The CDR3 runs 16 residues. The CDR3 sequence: CASSRGGIQGVNTIYF. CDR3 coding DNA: TGTGCCAGCAGCCGCGGAGGGATACAGGGGGTAAACACCATATATTTT.

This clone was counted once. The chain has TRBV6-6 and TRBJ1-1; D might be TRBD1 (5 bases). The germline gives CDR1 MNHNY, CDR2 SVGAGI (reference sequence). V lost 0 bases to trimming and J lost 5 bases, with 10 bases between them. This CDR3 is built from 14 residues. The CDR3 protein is CASSYSREGTEAFF. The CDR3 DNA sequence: TGTGCCAGCAGTTACTCAAGGGAGGGGACTGAAGCTTTCTTT.

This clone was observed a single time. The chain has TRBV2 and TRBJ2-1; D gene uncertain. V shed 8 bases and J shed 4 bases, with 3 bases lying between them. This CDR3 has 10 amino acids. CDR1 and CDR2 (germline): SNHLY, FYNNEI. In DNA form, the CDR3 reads TGTGCCAGCGAGTACAATGAGCAGTTCTTC. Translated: CASEYNEQFF.

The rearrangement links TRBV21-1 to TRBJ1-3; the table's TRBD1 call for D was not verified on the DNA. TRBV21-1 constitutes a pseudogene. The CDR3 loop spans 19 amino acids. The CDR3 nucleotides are TGTGCCAGCAGCAATCTAAGACAGGGGGGTCTCAGCTCTGGAAACACCATATATTTT. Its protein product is CASSNLRQGGLSSGNTIYF.

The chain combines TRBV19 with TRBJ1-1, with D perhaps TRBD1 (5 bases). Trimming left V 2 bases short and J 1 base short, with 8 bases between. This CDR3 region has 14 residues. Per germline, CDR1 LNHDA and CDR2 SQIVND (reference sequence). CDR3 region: CASSIRRGNTEAFF. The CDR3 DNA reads TGTGCCAGTAGTATAAGGAGGGGGAACACTGAAGCTTTCTTT.

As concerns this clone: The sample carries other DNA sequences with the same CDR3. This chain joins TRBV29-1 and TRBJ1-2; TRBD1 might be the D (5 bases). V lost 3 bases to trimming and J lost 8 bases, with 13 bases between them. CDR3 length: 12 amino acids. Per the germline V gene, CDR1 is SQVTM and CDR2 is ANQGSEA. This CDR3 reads CSVEGTGDGYTF. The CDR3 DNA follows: TGCAGCGTTGAGGGGACGGGAGACGGCTACACCTTC.

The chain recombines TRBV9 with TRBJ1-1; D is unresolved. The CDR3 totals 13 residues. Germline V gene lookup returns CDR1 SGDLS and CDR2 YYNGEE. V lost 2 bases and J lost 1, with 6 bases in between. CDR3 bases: TGTGCCAGCAGCGTCCAGGCGAACACTGAAGCTTTCTTT. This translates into CASSVQANTEAFF.

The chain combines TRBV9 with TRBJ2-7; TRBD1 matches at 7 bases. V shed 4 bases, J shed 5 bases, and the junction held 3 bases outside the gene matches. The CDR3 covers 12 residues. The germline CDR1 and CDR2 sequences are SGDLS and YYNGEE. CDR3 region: CASSPTGNEQYF. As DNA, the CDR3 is TGTGCCAGCAGCCCGACAGGGAACGAGCAGTACTTC.

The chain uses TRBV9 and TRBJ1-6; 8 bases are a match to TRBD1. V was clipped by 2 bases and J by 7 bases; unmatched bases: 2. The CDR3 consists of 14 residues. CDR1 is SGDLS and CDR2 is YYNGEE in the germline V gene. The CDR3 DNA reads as TGTGCCAGCAGCGTGACAGGGGAAAATTCACCCCTCCACTTT. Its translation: CASSVTGENSPLHF.

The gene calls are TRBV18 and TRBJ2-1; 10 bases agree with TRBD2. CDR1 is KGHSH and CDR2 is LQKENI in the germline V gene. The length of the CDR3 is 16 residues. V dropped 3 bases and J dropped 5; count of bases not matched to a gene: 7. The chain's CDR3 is CASSPERGGLHNEQFF. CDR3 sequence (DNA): TGTGCCAGCTCACCGGAGCGGGGGGGCCTACACAATGAGCAGTTCTTC.

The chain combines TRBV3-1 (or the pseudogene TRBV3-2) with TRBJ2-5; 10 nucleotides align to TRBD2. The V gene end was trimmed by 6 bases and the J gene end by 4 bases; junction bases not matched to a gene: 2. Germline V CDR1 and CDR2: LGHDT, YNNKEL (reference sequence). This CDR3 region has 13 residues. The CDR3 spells CASRRTSGETQYF. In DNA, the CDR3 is TGTGCCAGCAGGCGGACTAGCGGAGAGACCCAGTACTTC.

The CDR3 DNA is TGTGCCAGCAGTGGGGGGACAGTGAACACTGAAGCTTTCTTT. Translation gives CASSGGTVNTEAFF. The J gene is TRBJ1-1, the V gene TRBV25-1; 7 nucleotides match TRBD1. Per germline, CDR1 MGHDK and CDR2 SYGVNS. Unmatched junction bases numbered 2, after V lost 4 bases and J lost 0 bases. This CDR3 region has 14 residues.

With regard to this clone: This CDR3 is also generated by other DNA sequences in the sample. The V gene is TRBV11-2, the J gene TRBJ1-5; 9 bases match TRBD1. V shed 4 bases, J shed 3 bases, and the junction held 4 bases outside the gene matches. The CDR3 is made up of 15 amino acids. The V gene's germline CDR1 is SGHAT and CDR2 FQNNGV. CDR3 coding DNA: TGTGCCAGCAGCTCCGGACAGGGGCCCAATCAGCCCCAGCATTTT. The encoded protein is CASSSGQGPNQPQHF.

DNA for the CDR3: TGTGCCAGCAGCGTAGACCCAGGAGGTACCGGGGAGCTGTTTTTT. It yields the protein CASSVDPGGTGELFF. This chain uses TRBV9 with TRBJ2-2; possibly TRBD2 for D (5 bases). Germline assignment: CDR1 SGDLS and CDR2 YYNGEE. V lost 0 bases to trimming and J lost 5 bases, with 11 bases between them. CDR3 size: 15 residues. Using reference TRBV9 and TRBJ2-2 for the parts outside the CDR3, the full variable domain is DSGVTQTPKHLITATGQRVTLRCSPRSGDLSVYWYQQSLDQGLQFLIQYYNGEERAKGNILERFSAQQFPDLHSELNLSSLELGDSALYFCASSVDPGGTGELFFGEGSRLTVL.

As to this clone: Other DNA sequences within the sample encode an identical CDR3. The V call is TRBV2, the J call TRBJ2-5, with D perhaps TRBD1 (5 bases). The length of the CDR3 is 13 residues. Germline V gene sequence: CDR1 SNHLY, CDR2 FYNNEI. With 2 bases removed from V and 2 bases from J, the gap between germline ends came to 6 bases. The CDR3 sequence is CASSEQGQETQYF. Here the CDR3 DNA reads TGTGCCAGCAGTGAACAGGGACAAGAGACCCAGTACTTC.

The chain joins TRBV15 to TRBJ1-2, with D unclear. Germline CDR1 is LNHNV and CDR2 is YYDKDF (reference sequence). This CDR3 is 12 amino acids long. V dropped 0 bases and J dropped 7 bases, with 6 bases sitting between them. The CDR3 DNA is TGTGCCACCAGCAGAGATCGGGGTGGCTACACCTTC. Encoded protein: CATSRDRGGYTF.

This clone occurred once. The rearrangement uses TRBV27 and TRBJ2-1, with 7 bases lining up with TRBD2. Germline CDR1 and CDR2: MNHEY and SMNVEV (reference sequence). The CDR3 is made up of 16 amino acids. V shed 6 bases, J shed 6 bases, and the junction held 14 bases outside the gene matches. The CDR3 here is CASRAIGLAATNEQFF. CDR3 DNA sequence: TGTGCCAGCAGAGCGATCGGGCTAGCGGCCACCAATGAGCAGTTCTTC.

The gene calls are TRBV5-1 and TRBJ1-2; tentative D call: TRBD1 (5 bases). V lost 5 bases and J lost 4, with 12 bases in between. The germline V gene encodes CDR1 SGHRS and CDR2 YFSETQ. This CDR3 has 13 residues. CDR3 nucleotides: TGCGCCAGCAGATCGGAGGGGACCTATGGCTACACCTTC. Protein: CASRSEGTYGYTF.

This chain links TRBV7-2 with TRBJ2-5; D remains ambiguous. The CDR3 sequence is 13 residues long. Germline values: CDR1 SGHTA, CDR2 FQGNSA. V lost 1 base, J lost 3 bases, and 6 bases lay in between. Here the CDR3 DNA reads TGTGCCAGCAGCTTAGGGCCTGAAGAGACCCAGTACTTC. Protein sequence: CASSLGPEETQYF.

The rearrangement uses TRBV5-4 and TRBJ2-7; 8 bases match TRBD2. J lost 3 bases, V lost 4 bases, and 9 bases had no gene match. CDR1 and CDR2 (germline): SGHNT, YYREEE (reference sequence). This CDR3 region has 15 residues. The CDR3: CASSPAGGGHYEQYF. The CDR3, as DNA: TGTGCCAGCAGCCCCGCCGGCGGGGGGCACTACGAGCAGTACTTC.

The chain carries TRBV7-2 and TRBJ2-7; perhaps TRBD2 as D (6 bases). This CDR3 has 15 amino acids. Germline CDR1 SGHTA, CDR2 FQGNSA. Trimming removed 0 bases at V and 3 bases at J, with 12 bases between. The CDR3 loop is CASSLALSSDYEQYF. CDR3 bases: TGTGCCAGCAGCTTAGCGCTCTCTAGCGACTACGAGCAGTACTTC.